A selection of T cell receptor beta chains follows, all from one sample in a study of T-cell reconstitution after alpha-beta-depleted transplantation in children. TCRdb used MiXCR to reprocess the PCR reads, holding one entry per CDR3 protein. The repertoire includes a few hundred thousand distinct CDR3 sequences, approximately 20% of them detected once, and about 3.1% sits in the top ten. The sample was PBMCs from the stem cell graft donor, taken from the stem cell graft. The receptors originated from a human donor who donated a stem cell graft to a child with acute lymphoblastic leukemia. Both conserved end residues are part of each CDR3. D genes are given only for firm matches. Clone size is shown for a subset of rows, as once, few, many or a class of expanded clone.

abundance,v_gene,d_gene,j_gene,CDR3aa,CDR3nt
few,TRBV9,NA,TRBJ2-3,CASSARPARPDTQYF,TGTGCCAGCAGCGCCCGCCCCGCTAGGCCGGATACGCAGTATTTT
NA,TRBV12-3/TRBV12-4,TRBD1,TRBJ2-1,CASSWDRGDNEQFF,TGTGCCAGCAGTTGGGACAGGGGGGACAATGAGCAGTTCTTC
few,TRBV29-1,NA,TRBJ1-1,CSVALMVSQNTEAFF,TGCAGCGTTGCGCTTATGGTTAGCCAGAACACTGAAGCTTTCTTT
NA,TRBV7-9,TRBD1,TRBJ2-7,CASSSRTGSTYEQYF,TGTGCCAGCAGCTCAAGGACAGGGTCGACCTACGAGCAGTACTTC
NA,TRBV6-5,NA,TRBJ1-2,CASTTLGYGYTF,TGTGCCAGCACCACGCTGGGCTATGGCTACACCTTC
NA,TRBV5-5,NA,TRBJ2-3,CASSLPGITTRYF,TGTGCCAGCAGCCTGCCAGGGATAACGACGCGGTATTTT
few,TRBV4-1,NA,TRBJ1-2,CASSQEGYGYTF,TGCGCCAGCAGCCAAGAGGGCTATGGCTACACCTTC
NA,TRBV5-5,NA,TRBJ1-2,CASSLLSRFDGYTF,TGTGCCAGCAGCTTGTTATCCAGGTTCGATGGCTACACCTTC
many,TRBV20-1,NA,TRBJ2-7,CSVTGQGPYEQYF,TGCAGTGTAACCGGGCAGGGGCCCTACGAGCAGTACTTC
NA,TRBV5-1,TRBD1,TRBJ2-5,CASSTGQGRKGETQYF,TGCGCCAGCAGCACTGGACAGGGGAGAAAGGGAGAGACCCAGTACTTC
NA,TRBV27,TRBD1,TRBJ2-7,CASSFHRGEQYF,TGTGCCAGCAGTTTTCACAGGGGCGAGCAGTACTTC
few,TRBV30,NA,TRBJ1-1,CAWGTLRAEAFF,TGTGCCTGGGGTACCCTGAGGGCTGAAGCTTTCTTT
NA,TRBV20-1,TRBD1,TRBJ1-1,CSARRGTGMNTEAFF,TGCAGTGCTAGAAGGGGGACAGGCATGAACACTGAAGCTTTCTTT
NA,TRBV9,NA,TRBJ2-7,CASSQRVAAGNEQYF,TGTGCCAGCAGCCAACGGGTAGCGGCTGGGAACGAGCAGTACTTC
NA,TRBV4-1,NA,TRBJ1-2,CASSHLQGPRGPNYGYTF,TGCGCCAGCAGCCACTTACAGGGTCCCCGCGGTCCTAACTATGGCTACACCTTC
NA,TRBV15,TRBD1,TRBJ2-3,CATSDRTGGADTQYF,TGTGCCACCAGCGACCGGACAGGGGGTGCAGATACGCAGTATTTT
NA,TRBV12-3/TRBV12-4,NA,TRBJ2-2,CASTQWTGELFF,TGTGCCAGCACCCAGTGGACCGGGGAGCTGTTTTTT
NA,TRBV6-1,NA,TRBJ2-2,CASSSGLQPTGELFF,TGTGCCAGCAGCTCGGGACTTCAACCTACCGGGGAGCTGTTTTTT
NA,TRBV5-6,NA,TRBJ1-6,CASSSDTVYSPLHF,TGTGCCAGCAGCTCGGACACGGTATATTCACCCCTCCACTTT
NA,TRBV20-1,NA,TRBJ2-1,CSTNLGLGYNEQFF,TGCAGTACAAACTTGGGACTGGGCTACAATGAGCAGTTCTTC
NA,TRBV7-3,NA,TRBJ1-1,CASSPRQRSEAFF,TGTGCCAGCAGCCCCCGACAGCGTTCAGAAGCTTTCTTT
few,TRBV21-1,NA,TRBJ2-2,CASSPSSHRGNTGELFF,TGTGCCAGCAGCCCCTCTTCCCACAGGGGGAACACCGGGGAGCTGTTTTTT
many,TRBV20-1,NA,TRBJ1-5,CSARDWGRANQPQHF,TGCAGTGCTAGAGATTGGGGCAGGGCCAATCAGCCCCAGCATTTT
NA,TRBV6-1,TRBD1,TRBJ1-5,CASSPGQANQPQHF,TGTGCCAGCAGTCCAGGACAGGCCAATCAGCCCCAGCATTTT
once,TRBV12-3/TRBV12-4,TRBD2,TRBJ2-2,CASSFPGLAAMNTGELFF,TGTGCCAGCAGTTTTCCCGGGCTAGCGGCCATGAACACCGGGGAGCTGTTTTTT
NA,TRBV11-2,TRBD2,TRBJ2-1,CASSLVRSGIASYNEQFF,TGTGCCAGCAGCTTAGTTAGGAGCGGGATTGCCTCCTACAATGAGCAGTTCTTC
NA,TRBV4-1,TRBD1,TRBJ2-5,CASSQPGTGGETQYF,TGCGCCAGCAGCCAACCTGGGACAGGGGGCGAGACCCAGTACTTC
few,TRBV6-5,NA,TRBJ1-5,CASSYSATGSNQPQHF,TGTGCCAGCAGTTACTCGGCTACCGGGAGCAATCAGCCCCAGCATTTT
few,TRBV3-1,NA,TRBJ1-5,CASSRSGNQPQHF,TGTGCCAGCAGCCGTTCAGGCAATCAGCCCCAGCATTTT